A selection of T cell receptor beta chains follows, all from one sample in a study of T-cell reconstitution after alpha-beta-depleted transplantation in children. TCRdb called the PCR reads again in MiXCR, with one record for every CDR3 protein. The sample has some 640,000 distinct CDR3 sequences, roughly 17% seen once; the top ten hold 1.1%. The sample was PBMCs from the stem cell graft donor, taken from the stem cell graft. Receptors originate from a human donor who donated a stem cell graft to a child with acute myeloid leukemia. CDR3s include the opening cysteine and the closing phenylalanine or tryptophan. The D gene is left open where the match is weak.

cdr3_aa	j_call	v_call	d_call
CASSFMVPTVSSYNEQFF	TRBJ2-1	TRBV12-3/TRBV12-4	-
CASSLRTSGGVEQFF	TRBJ2-1	TRBV7-2	TRBD2
CATSHFSNQPQHF	TRBJ1-5	TRBV24-1	-
CASSLMGSDSGANVLTF	TRBJ2-6	TRBV5-1	-
CASSLTPGGNEQFF	TRBJ2-1	TRBV12-3/TRBV12-4	-
CSVAFLTGGSDTQYF	TRBJ2-3	TRBV29-1	TRBD1
CSVDLLGREEGLGRGYTF	TRBJ1-2	TRBV29-1	-
CSARMASAGTNEKLFF	TRBJ1-4	TRBV20-1	-
CASRPGQTLSNQPQHF	TRBJ1-5	TRBV6-5	TRBD1
CASSSDRYHYEQYF	TRBJ2-7	TRBV7-2	TRBD1
CASSLGPGRTGELFF	TRBJ2-2	TRBV4-1	-
CSARTSGGGYYNEQFF	TRBJ2-1	TRBV20-1	TRBD2
CSVIRPLTGDAYEQYF	TRBJ2-7	TRBV29-1	TRBD1
CASSNSGGVTDTQYF	TRBJ2-3	TRBV9	TRBD2
CASSSAWTINEQFF	TRBJ2-1	TRBV4-3	-
CASSVGLGNEQFF	TRBJ2-1	TRBV9	-
CAIRRRQGSGYGYTF	TRBJ1-2	TRBV6-1	TRBD1
CSALLRGVSGNTIYF	TRBJ1-3	TRBV20-1	-
CASSSGRNGYTF	TRBJ1-2	TRBV5-6	-
CASRQGFGASEAFF	TRBJ1-1	TRBV5-1	-
CASSGPGVSYNEQFF	TRBJ2-1	TRBV5-1	-
CSASRTSSYEQYF	TRBJ2-7	TRBV20-1	-
CAWSTHRETQYF	TRBJ2-5	TRBV30	-
CASSLGGGLRASRINNYGYTF	TRBJ1-2	TRBV11-1	TRBD1
CASSLQGAGGYTF	TRBJ1-2	TRBV5-1	-
CATSSGPVSNQPQHF	TRBJ1-5	TRBV15	-
CASSFFIGANQPQHF	TRBJ1-5	TRBV12-3/TRBV12-4	-
CASSFEAGEGTDTQYF	TRBJ2-3	TRBV7-2	TRBD2
CASRTGVGSNQPQHF	TRBJ1-5	TRBV27	TRBD1
CASTPATYNSPLHF	TRBJ1-6	TRBV12-3/TRBV12-4	-
CASSQAGTGGAQPQHF	TRBJ1-5	TRBV4-1	TRBD1
CASRGLGSPLHF	TRBJ1-6	TRBV6-6	-
CASSQKGVPGYQSTDTQYF	TRBJ2-3	TRBV4-3	-
CSASQGQLYGYTF	TRBJ1-2	TRBV20-1	-
CSAFSTYGYTF	TRBJ1-2	TRBV20-1	-
CASSLSGGWTGNEQFF	TRBJ2-1	TRBV5-1	TRBD1
CSVHRSGADTQYF	TRBJ2-3	TRBV29-1	-
CASSLDSPSTDTQYF	TRBJ2-3	TRBV5-1	-
CASSLYTPGQKEAFF	TRBJ1-1	TRBV28	-
CASSAGQRGYTF	TRBJ1-2	TRBV5-1	TRBD1
CASSAPGGAKTQYF	TRBJ2-5	TRBV9	TRBD2
CASSLTGPYEQYF	TRBJ2-7	TRBV7-2	-
CSARERTGGKGYTF	TRBJ1-2	TRBV20-1	TRBD1
CASSSETAGIAGELFF	TRBJ2-2	TRBV5-6	TRBD2
CASSRNTIYF	TRBJ1-3	TRBV12-3/TRBV12-4	-
CASSDRVTEAFF	TRBJ1-1	TRBV28	TRBD1
CSAWLGTARNEKLFF	TRBJ1-4	TRBV20-1	TRBD1
CSARVSGGNTGELFF	TRBJ2-2	TRBV20-1	-